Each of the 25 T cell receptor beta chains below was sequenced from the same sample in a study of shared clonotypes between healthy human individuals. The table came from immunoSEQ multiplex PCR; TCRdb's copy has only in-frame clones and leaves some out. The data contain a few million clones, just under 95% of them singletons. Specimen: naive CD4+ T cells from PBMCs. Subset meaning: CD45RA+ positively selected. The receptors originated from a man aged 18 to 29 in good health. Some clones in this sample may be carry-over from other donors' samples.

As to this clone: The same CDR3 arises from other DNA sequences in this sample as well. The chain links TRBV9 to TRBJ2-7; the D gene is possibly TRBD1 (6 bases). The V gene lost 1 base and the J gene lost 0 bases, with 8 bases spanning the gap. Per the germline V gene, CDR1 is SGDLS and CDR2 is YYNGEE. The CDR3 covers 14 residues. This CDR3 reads CASSVQGSSYEQYF. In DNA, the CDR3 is TGTGCCAGCAGCGTACAGGGGAGCTCCTACGAGCAGTACTTC.

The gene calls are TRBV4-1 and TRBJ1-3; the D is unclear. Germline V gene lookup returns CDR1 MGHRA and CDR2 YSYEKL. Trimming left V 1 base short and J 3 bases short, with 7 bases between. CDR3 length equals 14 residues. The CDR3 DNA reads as TGCGCCAGCAGCCAAGCCGCCAGTGGAAACACCATATATTTT. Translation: CASSQAASGNTIYF.

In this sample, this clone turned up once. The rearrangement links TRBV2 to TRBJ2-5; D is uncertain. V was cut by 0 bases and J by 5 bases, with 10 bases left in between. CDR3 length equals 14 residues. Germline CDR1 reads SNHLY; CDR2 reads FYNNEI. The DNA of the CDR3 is TGTGCCAGCAGTGAAGCGCTAATGGGGGAGACCCAGTACTTC. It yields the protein CASSEALMGETQYF.

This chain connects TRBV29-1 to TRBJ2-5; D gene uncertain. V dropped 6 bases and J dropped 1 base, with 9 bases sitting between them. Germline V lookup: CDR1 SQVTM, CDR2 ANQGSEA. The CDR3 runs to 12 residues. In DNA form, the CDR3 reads TGCAGCGTCGCGAGGAGCCAAGAGACCCAGTACTTC. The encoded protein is CSVARSQETQYF.

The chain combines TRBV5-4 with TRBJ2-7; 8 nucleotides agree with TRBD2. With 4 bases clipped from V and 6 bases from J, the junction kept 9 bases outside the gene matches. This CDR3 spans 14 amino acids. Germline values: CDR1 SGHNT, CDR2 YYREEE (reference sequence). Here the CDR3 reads CASSPGTSNSEQYF. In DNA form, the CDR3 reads TGTGCCAGCAGCCCGGGGACTAGTAACTCCGAGCAGTACTTC.

CDR3 bases: TGTGCCAGTAGTATAGGAGCCGCCATATTCGGGTATAGCAATCAGCCCCAGCATTTT. Its translation is CASSIGAAIFGYSNQPQHF. The J gene is TRBJ1-5, the V gene TRBV19; D call uncertain. Looked up from germline, CDR1 is LNHDA and CDR2 is SQIVND (reference sequence). Trimming stripped 1 base from V and 0 bases from J, with 19 bases between. The CDR3 covers 19 residues.

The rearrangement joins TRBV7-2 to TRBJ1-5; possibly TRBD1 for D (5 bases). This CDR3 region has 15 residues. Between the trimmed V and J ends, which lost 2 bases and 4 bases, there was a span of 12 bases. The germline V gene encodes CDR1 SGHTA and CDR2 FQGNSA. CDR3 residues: CASSLLGRVNQPQHF. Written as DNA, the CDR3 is TGTGCCAGCAGCTTATTGGGCAGGGTAAATCAGCCCCAGCATTTT.

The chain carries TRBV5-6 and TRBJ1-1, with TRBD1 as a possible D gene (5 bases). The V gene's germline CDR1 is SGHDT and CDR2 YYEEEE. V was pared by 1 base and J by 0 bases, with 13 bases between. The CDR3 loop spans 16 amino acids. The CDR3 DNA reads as TGTGCCAGCAGCTTGTGGGGACGGCACTTGAACACTGAAGCTTTCTTT. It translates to CASSLWGRHLNTEAFF.

The CDR3 protein is CASSLAGKSSTDTQYF. DNA for the CDR3: TGTGCCAGCAGCTTAGCGGGAAAGTCTAGCACAGATACGCAGTATTTT. The chain employs TRBV5-4 and TRBJ2-3; TRBD2 agrees at 7 bases. CDR1 is SGHNT, CDR2 YYREEE, per germline (reference sequence). Trimming removed 2 bases from V and 0 bases from J; junction bases left unmatched: 6. The CDR3 contains 16 residues.

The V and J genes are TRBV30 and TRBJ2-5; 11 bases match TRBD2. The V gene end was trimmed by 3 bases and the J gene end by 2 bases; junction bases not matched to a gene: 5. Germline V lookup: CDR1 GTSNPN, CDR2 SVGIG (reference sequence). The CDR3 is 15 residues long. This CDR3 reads CAWSPRTSGQETQYF. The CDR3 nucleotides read TGTGCCTGGAGCCCCCGGACTAGCGGGCAAGAGACCCAGTACTTC.

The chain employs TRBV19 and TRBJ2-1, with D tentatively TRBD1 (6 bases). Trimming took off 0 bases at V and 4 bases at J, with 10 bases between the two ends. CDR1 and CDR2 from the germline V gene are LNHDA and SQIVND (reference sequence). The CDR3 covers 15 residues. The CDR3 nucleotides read TGTGCCAGTAGTATAGACCTCGGGACATACAATGAGCAGTTCTTC. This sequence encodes CASSIDLGTYNEQFF.

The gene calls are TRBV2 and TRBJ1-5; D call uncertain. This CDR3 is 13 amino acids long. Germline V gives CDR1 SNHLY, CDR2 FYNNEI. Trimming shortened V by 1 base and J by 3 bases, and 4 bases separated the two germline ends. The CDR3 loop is CASSEDYNQPQHF. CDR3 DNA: TGTGCCAGCAGTGAAGACTACAATCAGCCCCAGCATTTT.

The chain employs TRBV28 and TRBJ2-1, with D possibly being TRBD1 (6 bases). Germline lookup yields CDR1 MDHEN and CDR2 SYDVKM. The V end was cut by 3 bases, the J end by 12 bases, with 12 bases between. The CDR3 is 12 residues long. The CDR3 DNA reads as TGTGCCAGCAGTTTCGGGGACATGCGGCAGTTCTTC. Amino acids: CASSFGDMRQFF.

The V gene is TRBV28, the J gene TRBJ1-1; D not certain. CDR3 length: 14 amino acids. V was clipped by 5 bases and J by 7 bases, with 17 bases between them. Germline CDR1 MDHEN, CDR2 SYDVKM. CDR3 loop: CASSTPGQNLEAFF. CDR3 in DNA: TGTGCCAGCAGTACCCCGGGTCAGAACCTTGAAGCTTTCTTT.

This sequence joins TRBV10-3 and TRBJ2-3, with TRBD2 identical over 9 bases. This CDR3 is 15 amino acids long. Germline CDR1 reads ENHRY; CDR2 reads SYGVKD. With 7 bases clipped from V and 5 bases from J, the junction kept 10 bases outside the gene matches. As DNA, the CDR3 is TGTGCCATCACCCGAGATAGCGGGGGTGAAGATACGCAGTATTTT. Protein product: CAITRDSGGEDTQYF.

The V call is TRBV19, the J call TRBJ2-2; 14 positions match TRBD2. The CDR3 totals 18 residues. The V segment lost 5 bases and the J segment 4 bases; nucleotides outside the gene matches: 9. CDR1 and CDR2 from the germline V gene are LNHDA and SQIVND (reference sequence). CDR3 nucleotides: TGTGCCAGTAGTCCGGGGACTAGCGGGAGAAAGGGCACCGGGGAGCTGTTTTTT. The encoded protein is CASSPGTSGRKGTGELFF.

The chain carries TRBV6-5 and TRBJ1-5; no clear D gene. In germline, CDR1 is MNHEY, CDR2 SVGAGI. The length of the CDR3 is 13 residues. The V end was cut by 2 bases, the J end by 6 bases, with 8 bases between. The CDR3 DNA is TGTGCCAGCAGTTACGCCATATCTCAGCCCCAGCATTTT. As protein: CASSYAISQPQHF.

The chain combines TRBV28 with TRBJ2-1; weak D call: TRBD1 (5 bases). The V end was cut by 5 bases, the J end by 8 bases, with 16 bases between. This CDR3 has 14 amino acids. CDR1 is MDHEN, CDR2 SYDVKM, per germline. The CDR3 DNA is TGTGCCAGCAGTCCCTCGGACAACCAACATGAGCAGTTCTTC. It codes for CASSPSDNQHEQFF.

The CDR3 region has the DNA TGTGCCAGCAGCTTTCAGGGACAGGGGGCCTACGAGCAGTACTTC. This translates into CASSFQGQGAYEQYF. This sequence joins TRBV7-9 and TRBJ2-5; TRBD1 matches at 11 bases. The last part of the DNA fits TRBJ2-7 better; the J call may be wrong. This CDR3 contains 15 residues. CDR1 is SEHNR, CDR2 FQNEAQ, per germline (reference sequence).

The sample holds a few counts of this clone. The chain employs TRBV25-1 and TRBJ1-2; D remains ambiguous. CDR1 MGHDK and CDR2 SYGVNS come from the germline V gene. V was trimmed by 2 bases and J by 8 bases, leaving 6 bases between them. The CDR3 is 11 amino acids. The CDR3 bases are TGTGCCAGCAGTGAAAATGTAGGCTACACCTTC. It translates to CASSENVGYTF.

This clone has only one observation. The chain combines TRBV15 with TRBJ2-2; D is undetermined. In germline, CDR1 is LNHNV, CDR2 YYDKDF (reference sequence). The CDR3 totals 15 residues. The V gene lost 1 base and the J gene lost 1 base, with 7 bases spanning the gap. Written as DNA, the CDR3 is TGTGCCACCAGCAGAGGGCTGGGGAACACCGGGGAGCTGTTTTTT. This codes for CATSRGLGNTGELFF.

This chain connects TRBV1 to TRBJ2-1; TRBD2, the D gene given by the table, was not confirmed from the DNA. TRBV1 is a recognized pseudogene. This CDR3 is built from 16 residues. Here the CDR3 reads CTSSLRAGGPWDEQFF. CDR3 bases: TGCACCAGCAGCCTAAGGGCGGGAGGGCCTTGGGATGAGCAGTTCTTC.

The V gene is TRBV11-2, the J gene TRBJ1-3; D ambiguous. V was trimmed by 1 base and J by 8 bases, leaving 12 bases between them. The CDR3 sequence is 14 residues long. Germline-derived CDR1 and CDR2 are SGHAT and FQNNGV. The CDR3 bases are TGTGCCAGCAGCTTAGGGGTTGTGGTGGACACCATATATTTT. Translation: CASSLGVVVDTIYF. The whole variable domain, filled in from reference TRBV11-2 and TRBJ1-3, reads EAGVAQSPRYKIIEKRQSVAFWCNPISGHATLYWYQQILGQGPKLLIQFQNNGVVDDSQLPKDRFSAERLKGVDSTLKIQPAKLEDSAVYLCASSLGVVVDTIYFGEGSWLTVV.

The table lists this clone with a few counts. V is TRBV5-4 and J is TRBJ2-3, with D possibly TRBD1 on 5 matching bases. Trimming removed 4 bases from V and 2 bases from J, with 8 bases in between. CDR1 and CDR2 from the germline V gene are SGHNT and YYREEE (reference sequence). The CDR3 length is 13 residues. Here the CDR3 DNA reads TGTGCCAGCAGCCGCAGGGACACAGATACGCAGTATTTT. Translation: CASSRRDTDTQYF.

The CDR3 region is CASSAYRGPREQYF. The CDR3 coding sequence is TGCGCCAGCAGCGCATACAGGGGGCCAAGGGAGCAGTACTTC. The V gene is TRBV5-1, the J gene TRBJ2-7; TRBD1 aligns across 9 bases. Germline CDR1 SGHRS, CDR2 YFSETQ. After removal of 4 bases from V and 7 bases from J, the junction contained 9 bases not matched to a gene. This CDR3 contains 14 residues.